The 17 T cell receptor beta chains listed next were all sequenced from one sample in a study of CD8+CD57+ T cells in acquired aplastic anemia. The template for TCR beta VDJ and CDR3 sequence profiling was genomic DNA. A single record per CDR3 protein comes from TCRdb applying MiXCR to the reads. The data hold around 80,000 distinct CDR3 sequences, with about 70% observed a single time. Individuals selected for sequencing had exhibited CD8+CD57+ cell expansion on flow cytometry. Source material: sorted CD4+, CD8+, or CD8+CD57+ T cells (not recorded which) from PBMCs. The receptors derive from a human donor with aplastic anemia.

The rearrangement links TRBV4-2 to TRBJ2-1, with TRBD2 matching over 11 bases. V was clipped by 2 bases and J by 1 base; unmatched bases: 4. Germline V gene data show CDR1 as LGHNA and CDR2 as YNFKEQ. The CDR3 loop spans 17 amino acids. The CDR3 spells CASSQPIAGGSYNEQFF. Here the CDR3 DNA reads TGTGCCAGCAGCCAACCAATAGCGGGAGGGTCCTACAATGAGCAGTTCTTC.

The rearrangement links TRBV20-1 to TRBJ1-1; 7 bases fit TRBD1. Unmatched junction bases numbered 5, after V lost 0 bases and J lost 4 bases. CDR3 length equals 14 residues. Germline lookup yields CDR1 DFQATT and CDR2 SNEGSKA (reference sequence). The CDR3 DNA follows: TGCAGTGCTAGAGATCCCAGGGGGGGCACTGAAGCTTTCTTT. Protein product: CSARDPRGGTEAFF.

Comment on this clonotype: Relative to the germline gene, one junction end is altered; a read error may explain this. The V gene is TRBV6-1, the J gene TRBJ2-7; 8 bases fit TRBD1. Germline V gene lookup returns CDR1 MNHNS and CDR2 SASEGT. The CDR3 loop spans 13 amino acids. The CDR3 region has the DNA TGCGCCAGCACCCAGGGGGCTCGTTTCGAGCAGTACTTC. Translated, it gives CASTQGARFEQYF.

The gene calls are TRBV15 and TRBJ1-1; D remains unclear. The CDR3 totals 14 residues. Per germline, CDR1 LNHNV and CDR2 YYDKDF (reference sequence). Trimming left V 0 bases short and J 0 bases short, with 5 bases between. CDR3 in amino acids: CATSRDEMNTEAFF. Written as DNA, the CDR3 is TGTGCCACCAGCAGAGATGAGATGAACACTGAAGCTTTCTTT.

This clonotype has a single count. The chain couples TRBV2 to TRBJ1-5; 7 nucleotides align to TRBD1. The CDR3 runs to 14 residues. Trimming at V came to 2 bases and at J to 6 bases, leaving 4 bases not matched to a gene. In germline, CDR1 is SNHLY, CDR2 FYNNEI. The chain's CDR3 is CASSEQGEAQPQHF. DNA for the CDR3: TGTGCCAGCAGTGAACAGGGGGAAGCTCAGCCCCAGCATTTT.

This rearrangement joins TRBV24-1 to TRBJ1-2, with D perhaps TRBD1 (6 bases). The CDR3 sequence is 14 residues long. V lost 1 base to trimming and J lost 7 bases, with 12 bases between them. Per germline, CDR1 KGHDR and CDR2 SFDVKD. The CDR3 DNA follows: TGTGCCACCAGTGATTTATGGGGGCAGGGTGGCTACACCTTC. This codes for CATSDLWGQGGYTF.

The chain links TRBV4-1 to TRBJ2-1, with D possibly TRBD2 on 7 matching bases. Trimming removed 1 base from V and 6 bases from J, with 10 bases in between. The germline CDR1 and CDR2 sequences are MGHRA and YSYEKL. The CDR3 covers 14 residues. The CDR3 here is CASSQGGGGNEQFF. The CDR3 DNA follows: TGCGCCAGCAGCCAAGGCGGGGGCGGCAATGAGCAGTTCTTC.

The chain couples TRBV19 to TRBJ2-2; D perhaps matches TRBD2 (5 bases). CDR1 is LNHDA and CDR2 is SQIVND in the germline V gene (reference sequence). V lost 5 bases and J lost 5, with 15 bases in between. The CDR3 length is 15 residues. The CDR3 spells CASSSPTRGTGELFF. The CDR3 region has the DNA TGTGCCAGTAGTTCGCCGACTCGCGGGACCGGGGAGCTGTTTTTT.

This chain uses TRBV25-1 with TRBJ2-3; D not certain. Between the trimmed V and J ends, which lost 6 bases and 6 bases, there was a span of 13 bases. Germline lookup yields CDR1 MGHDK and CDR2 SYGVNS. This CDR3 is built from 13 residues. CDR3 amino acids: CASRHSDEDTQYF. The CDR3 coding sequence is TGTGCCAGCAGGCACAGCGATGAGGATACGCAGTATTTT.

Worth noting for this clonotype: The CDR3 end shows no conserved phenylalanine or tryptophan, and so a read error is likely. V and J are TRBV4-3 and TRBJ2-3, with no clear D. CDR1 and CDR2 from the germline V gene are LGHNA and YSLEER. V lost 1 base to trimming and J lost 0 bases, with 8 bases between them. The CDR3 extends over 15 amino acids. CDR3 sequence: CASSQVSASTDTQYC. Written as DNA, the CDR3 is TGCGCCAGCAGCCAAGTTTCAGCTAGCACAGATACGCAGTATTGT.

The chain has TRBV19 and TRBJ1-2; D not resolved. Germline-derived CDR1 and CDR2 are LNHDA and SQIVND (reference sequence). V lost 8 bases and J lost 1, with 20 bases in between. CDR3 length equals 16 residues. CDR3 sequence: CASHPLEQDFNYGYTF. CDR3 coding DNA: TGTGCCAGTCACCCCTTAGAACAAGATTTTAACTATGGCTACACCTTC.

The chain has TRBV19 and TRBJ2-3, with 10 nucleotides matching TRBD2. The CDR3 has 16 amino acids. The V gene end was trimmed by 9 bases and the J gene end by 4 bases; junction bases not matched to a gene: 13. Germline CDR1 LNHDA, CDR2 SQIVND (reference sequence). The CDR3 loop reads CASSRPSGSLPDTQYF. CDR3 nucleotide sequence: TGTGCCAGCAGCCGACCTAGCGGGAGCTTGCCAGATACGCAGTATTTT.

V gene TRBV6-2 or TRBV6-3 combines with J gene TRBJ2-1; weak D call: TRBD2 (5 bases). Looked up from germline, CDR1 is MNHEY and CDR2 is SVGEGT. This CDR3 spans 17 amino acids. Trimming shortened V by 0 bases and J by 1 base, and 13 bases separated the two germline ends. CDR3 nucleotide sequence: TGTGCCAGCAGTTACTCGATTCCGGGGTTTTCCTACAATGAGCAGTTCTTC. Amino acids: CASSYSIPGFSYNEQFF.

This clonotype was seen a single time. The CDR3 nucleotides are TGTGCCAGTAGTATAGACACCCGGAAAATGAACACTGAAGCTTTCTTT. Translated: CASSIDTRKMNTEAFF. The J gene is TRBJ1-1, the V gene TRBV19; D ambiguous. The germline gives CDR1 LNHDA, CDR2 SQIVND (reference sequence). Trimming shortened V by 0 bases and J by 0 bases, and 11 bases separated the two germline ends. CDR3 length equals 16 residues.

The rearrangement links TRBV20-1 to TRBJ2-2; weak D call: TRBD1 (5 bases). With 6 bases removed from V and 1 base from J, the gap between germline ends came to 12 bases. The CDR3 loop spans 14 amino acids. Germline-derived CDR1 and CDR2 are DFQATT and SNEGSKA (reference sequence). CDR3 DNA: TGCAGTGCCAGACGGCAGGGGAACACCGGGGAGCTGTTTTTT. It yields the protein CSARRQGNTGELFF.

The chain has TRBV7-9 and TRBJ2-5; maybe TRBD1 (5 bases). The CDR3 covers 13 residues. Germline V lookup: CDR1 SEHNR, CDR2 FQNEAQ (reference sequence). The ends were cut back, 9 bases at V and 4 bases at J, with 15 bases in the middle. The CDR3 is CASSMARAETQYF. Here the CDR3 DNA reads TGTGCCAGTAGTATGGCCAGGGCAGAGACCCAGTACTTC.

This clonotype showed up many times. Its ends do not fully match the called genes, so a read error is possible. The J gene is TRBJ2-3, the V gene TRBV9; D unresolved. Germline assignment: CDR1 SGDLS and CDR2 YYNGEE. This CDR3 region has 12 residues. CDR3 in DNA: TGTGCCAGCAACGTAGAGCCAGATACGCAGTATTTT. Protein sequence: CASNVEPDTQYF.